This TCR beta chain was captured by sequencing in a study of identical twins. Study-level results: It was possible that invariant MAIT and iNKT cells partly confounded the zero-insertion analyses.

Addition of a universal primer site occurred through template switching, and cDNA carried unique molecular identifiers. TCRdb processed the 5' RACE reads anew with MiXCR; each CDR3 protein has one entry. The repertoire holds roughly 690,000 distinct CDR3 sequences, with approximately 6.1% as singletons. This clonotype appeared many times. What it recognizes is unknown. The source of this sequence is a young man in good health. The sequenced sample was naive T cells sorted from blood.

As DNA, the CDR3 is TGCGCCAGCAGCTCGGACATCAATCAGCCCCAGCATTTT. As protein: CASSSDINQPQHF. The V call is TRBV5-1, the J call TRBJ1-5, with D perhaps matching TRBD1 (5 bases). CDR1 SGHRS and CDR2 YFSETQ come from the germline V gene. Trimming took 3 bases from V and 3 from J, leaving 7 bases between them. The CDR3 length is 13 residues.